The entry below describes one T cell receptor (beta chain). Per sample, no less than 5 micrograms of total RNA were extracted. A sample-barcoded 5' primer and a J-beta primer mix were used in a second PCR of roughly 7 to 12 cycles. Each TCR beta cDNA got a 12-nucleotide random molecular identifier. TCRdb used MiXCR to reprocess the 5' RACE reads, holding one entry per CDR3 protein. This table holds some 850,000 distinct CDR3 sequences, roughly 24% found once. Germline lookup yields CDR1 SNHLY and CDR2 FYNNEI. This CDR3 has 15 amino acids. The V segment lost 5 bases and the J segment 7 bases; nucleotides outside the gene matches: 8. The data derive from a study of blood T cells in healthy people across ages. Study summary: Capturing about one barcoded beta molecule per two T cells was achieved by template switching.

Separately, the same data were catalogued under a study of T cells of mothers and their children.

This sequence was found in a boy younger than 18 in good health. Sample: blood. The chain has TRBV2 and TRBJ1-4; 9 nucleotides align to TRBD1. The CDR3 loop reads CASSLMGQGFEKLFF. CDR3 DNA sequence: TGTGCCAGCAGTCTGATGGGACAGGGTTTTGAAAAACTGTTTTTT.